This T cell receptor beta chain derives from a study of T cell responses to AZD1222 COVID-19 vaccine. Sequencing used immunoSEQ multiplex PCR; TCRdb keeps in-frame clones, though not all of them. This repertoire shows more than 95,000 clones, 90% found once; its top ten account for around 7.8%. Trimming left V 6 bases short and J 6 bases short, with 16 bases between. Per the germline V gene, CDR1 is SGHDT and CDR2 is YYEEEE. The CDR3 has 13 residues. The sequence derives from an adult in good health. The gene calls are TRBV5-6 and TRBJ2-7, with D maybe TRBD1 (8 bases). The sample in question was peripheral blood, obtained on day 0 of AZD1222 vaccination. The CDR3 is CASNRQGRAEQYF. CDR3 coding DNA: TGTGCCAGCAATCGACAGGGGAGGGCCGAGCAGTACTTC.